The TCR beta chain described here comes from a study of shared clonotypes between healthy human individuals. Clones were sequenced by immunoSEQ multiplex PCR, and TCRdb holds only the in-frame ones, with some missing. The table has about 1,900,000 clones, just under 95% seen once. Naive-designated CD8 cells lacked CD45RO, were positively enriched for CCR7, and omitted terminally differentiated effector memory CD45RA+ cells. A word on this clone: The antigen is undetermined.

Regarding the study as a whole: What naive subsets generally showed was a larger estimated richness than memory subsets showed.

Germline V gene data show CDR1 as DFQATT and CDR2 as SNEGSKA (reference sequence). Deletions cut 0 bases from V and 9 bases from J, with 6 bases between. This CDR3 region has 11 residues. The source material was naive CD8+ T cells sorted from blood. The chain couples TRBV20-1 to TRBJ2-1; D call uncertain. This TCR derives from a young man in good health. The CDR3 loop reads CSARDWSEQFF. DNA of the CDR3: TGCAGTGCTAGAGATTGGAGTGAGCAGTTCTTC.